This TCR beta chain was found in a study of T cells in Graves' hyperthyroidism and ophthalmopathy. Stable hyperthyroidism: no ophthalmopathy progression over 18 months of follow-up. Uncontrolled infections, other autoimmune diseases, pregnancy or lactation led to exclusion of patients. Authors of the study amplified TCR beta CDR3 regions from RNA transcripts. A first-round RT-PCR of the TCR CDR3 used the HTBI primer set. Via MiXCR, TCRdb re-called the multiplex PCR reads, giving one row per CDR3 protein. In the table there are about 840,000 distinct CDR3 sequences, 35% to 40% of which are singletons. Study conclusions and caveats: Ophthalmopathy was identified by the model a median approximately 6.4 months ahead of onset. Blood also held most thyroid clonotypes expanded beyond 0.001.

V was pared by 5 bases and J by 5 bases, with 18 bases between. The CDR3 has 15 amino acids. Germline V lookup: CDR1 SEHNR, CDR2 FQNEAQ (reference sequence). As concerns this clonotype: Its antigen is unknown.

The sequenced sample was blood. The chain has TRBV7-9 and TRBJ2-5; TRBD2 is a possible D gene (6 bases). The origin of this receptor is a man aged 18-30 years with Graves' hyperthyroidism. The CDR3, as DNA: TGTGCCAGCAGCCAAGGATGGCGGGGCTCGGAGACCCAGTACTTC. Translating it yields CASSQGWRGSETQYF.